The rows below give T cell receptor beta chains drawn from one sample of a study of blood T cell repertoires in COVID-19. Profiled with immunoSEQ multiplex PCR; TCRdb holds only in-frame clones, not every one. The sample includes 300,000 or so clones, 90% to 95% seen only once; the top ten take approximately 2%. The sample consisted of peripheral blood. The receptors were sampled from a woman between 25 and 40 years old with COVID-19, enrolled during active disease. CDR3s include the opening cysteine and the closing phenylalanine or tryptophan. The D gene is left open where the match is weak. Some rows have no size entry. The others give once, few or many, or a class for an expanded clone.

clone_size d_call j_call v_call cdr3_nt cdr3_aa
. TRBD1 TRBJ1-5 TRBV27 TGTGCCAGCAGTCCGACAGGGACCCGAACGACTAGCAATCAGCCCCAGCATTTT CASSPTGTRTTSNQPQHF
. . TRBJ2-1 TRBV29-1 TGCAGCGTTGGAGATAGGACAGACTACAATGAGCAGTTCTTC CSVGDRTDYNEQFF
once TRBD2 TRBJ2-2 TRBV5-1 TGCGCCAGCAGCTTGGCATCCCCGGGACTAGCCTCCGGGGAGCTGTTTTTT CASSLASPGLASGELFF
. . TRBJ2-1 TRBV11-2 TGTGCCAGCAGCTTAGACAGGTACGAGGGTAATGAGCAGTTCTTC CASSLDRYEGNEQFF
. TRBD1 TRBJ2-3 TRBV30 TGTGCCTGGAGTCGGACAGGGGGAGGCACAGATACGCAGTATTTT CAWSRTGGGTDTQYF
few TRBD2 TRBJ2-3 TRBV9 TGTGCCAGCACCGCTAGCGGGACCGCAGATACGCAGTATTTT CASTASGTADTQYF
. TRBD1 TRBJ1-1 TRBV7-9 TGTGCCAGCAGCCGCGGGACAGGGACTGAAGCTTTCTTT CASSRGTGTEAFF
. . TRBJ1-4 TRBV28 TGTGCCAGCAGTAGTACAGGGCTTCGGGAAAAACTGTTTTTT CASSSTGLREKLFF
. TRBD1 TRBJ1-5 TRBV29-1 TGCAGCGTCGCCGGGACAGGGGTCGATCAGCCCCAGCATTTT CSVAGTGVDQPQHF
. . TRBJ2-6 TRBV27 TGTGCCAGCAGTTCCGTGACAGACCGCTCTGGGGCCAACGTCCTGACTTTC CASSSVTDRSGANVLTF
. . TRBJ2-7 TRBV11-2 TGTGCCAGCAGCTTAGCGATCGGTTACGAGCAGTACTTC CASSLAIGYEQYF
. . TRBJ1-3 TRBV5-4 TGTGCCAGCAGCTTGGCGGGTTTTGGAAACACCATATATTTT CASSLAGFGNTIYF
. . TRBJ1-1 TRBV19 TGTGCCAGTAGCTGGGGGGGTGGCACTGAAGCTTTCTTT CASSWGGGTEAFF
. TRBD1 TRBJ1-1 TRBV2 TGTGCCAGCAGTCCACAGACAGGGGGCGCTGAAGCTTTCTTT CASSPQTGGAEAFF
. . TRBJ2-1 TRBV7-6 TGTGCCAGCAGCTTAGAAGGTAGCGGTAATGAGCAGTTCTTC CASSLEGSGNEQFF
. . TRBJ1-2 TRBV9 TGTGCCAGCAGCGTAGGAGCCGGTTCCTATGGCTACACCTTC CASSVGAGSYGYTF
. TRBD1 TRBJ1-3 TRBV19 TGTGCCAGTAGTCTCTCCGGGACAGGGGAAAACACCATATATTTT CASSLSGTGENTIYF
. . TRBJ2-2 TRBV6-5 TGTGCCAGCAGACTTGGGGACTTGTACACCGGGGAGCTGTTTTTT CASRLGDLYTGELFF
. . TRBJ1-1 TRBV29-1 TGCAGCGTTGATACTTCGGCTTTCTTT CSVDTSAFF
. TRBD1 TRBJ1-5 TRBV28 TGTGCCAGCAGTTTATTGGACAGGGTCAATCAGCCCCAGCATTTT CASSLLDRVNQPQHF
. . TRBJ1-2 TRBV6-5 TGTGCCAGCAGTTATAGAGCAGGGCGGAACTATGGCTACACCTTC CASSYRAGRNYGYTF
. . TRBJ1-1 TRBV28 TGTGCCAGCAGTTTAACAGGGTTCACTGAAGCTTTCTTT CASSLTGFTEAFF
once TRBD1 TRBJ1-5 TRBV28 TGTGCCAGCAATGGCCAGGGGGCGGGCAATCAGCCCCAGCATTTT CASNGQGAGNQPQHF
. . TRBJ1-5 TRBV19 TGTGCCAGTAATAGGGATGGAGGACGGGATCAGCCCCAGCATTTT CASNRDGGRDQPQHF
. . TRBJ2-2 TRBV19 TGTGCCAGTAAGGTCAGAGGGAACACCGGGGAGCTGTTTTTT CASKVRGNTGELFF
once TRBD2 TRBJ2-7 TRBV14 TGTGCCAGCAGCCAAGTTTTCACTAGCGGGATGTACGAGCAGTACTTC CASSQVFTSGMYEQYF
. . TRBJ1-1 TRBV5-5 TGTGCCAGCAGCTTGTTCGGACAGATGAACACTGAAGCTTTCTTT CASSLFGQMNTEAFF
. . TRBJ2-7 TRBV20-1 TGCAGTGCTAGTACGGACACCTACGAGCAGTACTTC CSASTDTYEQYF
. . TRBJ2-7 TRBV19 TGTGCCAGTAGTATTCGTGAACTCTACTACGAGCAGTACTTC CASSIRELYYEQYF
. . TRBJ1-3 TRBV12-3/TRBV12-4 TGTGCCAGCAGCCTAGTAACCTTAAACACCATATATTTT CASSLVTLNTIYF
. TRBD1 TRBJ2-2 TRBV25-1 TGTGCCAGCAGTCCCACCGGGACAGGGTTTATGAACACCGGGGAGCTGTTTTTT CASSPTGTGFMNTGELFF
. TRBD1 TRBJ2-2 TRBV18 TGTGCCAGCTCACCGAACGGACAGGTGAACACCGGGGAGCTGTTTTTT CASSPNGQVNTGELFF
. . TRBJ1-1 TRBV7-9 TGTGCCAGCAGCTTAGAAGACATGAACACTGAAGCTTTCTTT CASSLEDMNTEAFF
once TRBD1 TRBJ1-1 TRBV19 TGTGCCAGTAGTCCCCGGGACAGGGGGCAAAACACTGAAGCTTTCTTT CASSPRDRGQNTEAFF
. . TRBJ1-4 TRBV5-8 TGTGCCAGCAGCCTTGACAGGGAAAAACTGTTTTTT CASSLDREKLFF
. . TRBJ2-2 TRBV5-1 TGCGCCAGCAGCTTTACAGGGAACACCGGGGAGCTGTTTTTT CASSFTGNTGELFF
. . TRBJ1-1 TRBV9 TGTGCCAGCAGCGTAGGCCCGGACAGTGAAGCTTTCTTT CASSVGPDSEAFF
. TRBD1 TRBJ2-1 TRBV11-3 TGTGCCAGCAGCTTAGATAGCACAGGGGACTACAATGAGCAGTTCTTC CASSLDSTGDYNEQFF
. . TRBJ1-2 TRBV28 TGTGCCAGTGAGACAGCTGTTAACTATGGCTACACCTTC CASETAVNYGYTF
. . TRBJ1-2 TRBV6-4 TGTGCCAGCAGTGTCTTGCCAGGGGCTGAGTATGGCTACACCTTC CASSVLPGAEYGYTF
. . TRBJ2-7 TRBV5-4 TGTGCCAGCACCCGGACTAACAAAGACGAGCAGTACTTC CASTRTNKDEQYF
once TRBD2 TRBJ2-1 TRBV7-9 TGTGCCAGCAGCTCGGGACTAGACCATGAGCAGTTCTTC CASSSGLDHEQFF
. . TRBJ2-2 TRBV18 TGTGCCAGCTCACCTCTCGCCCCCGGGGCGAACACCGGGGAGCTGTTTTTT CASSPLAPGANTGELFF
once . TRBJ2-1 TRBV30 TGTGCCTGGAGCTCCTCCCCCGGGATATTACAATATGAGCAGTTCTTC CAWSSSPGILQYEQFF
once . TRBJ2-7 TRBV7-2 TGTGCCAGCAGCTTAGGCAGGGGCGAGCAGTACTTC CASSLGRGEQYF
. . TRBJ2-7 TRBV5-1 TGCGCCAGCAGCCGCGGCTCCTACGAGCAGTACTTC CASSRGSYEQYF
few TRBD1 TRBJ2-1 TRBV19 TGTGCCAGTAGTATCGGGACAGGGGAGGGGAATGAGCAGTTCTTC CASSIGTGEGNEQFF
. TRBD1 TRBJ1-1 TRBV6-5 TGTGCCAGCACCTGGACAGGCCAGAACACTGAAGCTTTCTTT CASTWTGQNTEAFF
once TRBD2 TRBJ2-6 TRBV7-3 TGTGCCAGCAGCCCCTCGGGGGGGGCCGGGAAGGCCAACGTCCTGACTTTC CASSPSGGAGKANVLTF